This T cell receptor beta chain was recorded in a study of blood T cell repertoires in COVID-19. The wider study: Whether acute or convalescent, the COVID-19 samples came from the United States, Italy and Spain. Sources were T cells, B-cell-depleted T cells, or PBMCs; the material itself was cDNA or gDNA.

Original data processing: Estimated nucleated cell counts came from reference gene primer amplification. The method was immunoSEQ multiplex PCR; TCRdb's version includes in-frame clones alone and lacks a portion of them. V, J and clone size were drawn from that table, and D and trimming were deduced from the DNA. This sample has approximately 120,000 clones, with around three quarters found just once. Trimming cost V 8 bases and J 4 bases; bases outside gene matches: 9. This CDR3 contains 15 residues. Germline CDR1 is LGHDT and CDR2 is YNNKEL (reference sequence). The sample consisted of peripheral blood. V gene TRBV3-1 (or the pseudogene TRBV3-2) combines with J gene TRBJ2-1; 9 bases map to TRBD2. The TCR originated in a human donor in a cohort sampled during active or convalescent COVID-19. Written as DNA, the CDR3 is TGTGCCAGCCGATGGGGGCTAGCGGGGTACAATGAGCAGTTCTTC. The encoded protein is CASRWGLAGYNEQFF.